This T cell receptor beta chain is from a study of identical twins. One entry per CDR3 protein, called by TCRdb with MiXCR from the 5' RACE reads. The sample comprises 200,000 to 250,000 distinct CDR3 sequences, over 12% of which are singletons, and approximately 8.2% rests with the top ten. This clonotype has only one observation. With no exceptions, donors were healthy Caucasians. J gave up 3 bases and V 4 bases, and 7 bases lay outside the gene matches. CDR1 and CDR2 (germline): SEHNR, FQNEAQ (reference sequence). This CDR3 has 15 amino acids. This TCR derives from a woman younger than 35 in good health. The sample taken for sequencing was memory (CD45RO+) T cells sorted from blood. The V gene is TRBV7-9, the J gene TRBJ2-3, with 7 nucleotides matching TRBD2. CDR3 residues: CASSSGWGGTDTQYF. The CDR3 DNA reads as TGTGCCAGCAGCTCCGGATGGGGGGGAACAGATACGCAGTATTTT.